The TCR beta chain described here comes from a study of T-cell reconstitution after alpha-beta-depleted transplantation in children. CDR1 is MNHEY, CDR2 SMNVEV, per germline (reference sequence). J lost 3 bases, V lost 5 bases, and 6 bases had no gene match. The CDR3 consists of 15 residues. Unique molecular identifiers were built into the TCRbeta library. TCRdb passed the PCR reads through MiXCR, listing each CDR3 protein once. The table has 500,000 to 650,000 distinct CDR3 sequences, roughly 13% seen once. The chain joins TRBV27 to TRBJ1-5; 8 nucleotides align to TRBD1. The source was PBMCs, mostly from graft donor cells, collected 360 days after TCRalphabeta/CD19-depleted stem cell transplant. The TCR originated in a male patient aged 5 to 17 who had a stem cell transplant for acute myeloid leukemia, so the T cells may come from the graft donor. CDR3 DNA: TGTGCCAGCAGTATCGACAGGGGCTACAATCAGCCCCAGCATTTT. This encodes CASSIDRGYNQPQHF.